The clone carrying this T cell receptor beta chain was seen only a few times. PCR primers comprised 60 Vbeta and 13 Jbeta primers. Libraries were prepared by immunoSEQ multiplex PCR; TCRdb keeps only in-frame clonotypes and omits some of them. The table records about 180,000 clones, just over 70% of them present only once. Trimming stripped 0 bases from V and 10 bases from J, with 5 bases between. The germline gives CDR1 SGHDT, CDR2 YYEEEE. The CDR3 extends over 11 amino acids. This record belongs to a study of cytomegalovirus exposure and HLA in healthy donors. Specimen: PBMCs. The clonotype originates from a human donor in good health. V gene TRBV5-6 combines with J gene TRBJ2-1; no clear D gene. As DNA, the CDR3 is TGTGCCAGCAGCTTGGTTCTAGAGCAGTTCTTC. Its protein is CASSLVLEQFF. The full variable domain, in which reference TRBV5-6 and TRBJ2-1 provide the parts outside the CDR3, is DAGVTQSPTHLIKTRGQQVTLRCSPKSGHDTVSWYQQALGQGPQFIFQYYEEEERQRGNFPDRFSGHQFPNYSSELNVNALLLGDSALYLCASSLVLEQFFGPGTRLTVL.